This TCR beta chain was captured by sequencing in a study of blood T cell repertoires in COVID-19. Turning to the study itself: PBMCs, B-cell-depleted T cells, or T cells provided the cDNA or gDNA that made up the material.

Assay used: immunoSEQ multiplex PCR; TCRdb lists only in-frame clones, some missing. The sample lists 150,000 or so clones; 70% to 85% were seen once. The CDR3 sequence is 14 residues long. V dropped 6 bases and J dropped 12; count of bases not matched to a gene: 15. Germline lookup yields CDR1 MNHEY and CDR2 SMNVEV (reference sequence). The rearrangement uses TRBV27 and TRBJ1-2, with 8 bases that match TRBD1. The sequence derives from a woman over 75 with acute or convalescent COVID-19. The sequencing input was peripheral blood. The CDR3 here is CASRERTGSIFHTF. The CDR3 coding sequence is TGTGCCAGCAGGGAGCGGACAGGGAGCATTTTCCACACCTTC.